This T cell receptor beta chain was sequenced during a study of T cells in pancreatic ductal adenocarcinoma. Study-wide results and limits: The resected pancreatic cancer cohort was biased toward the minority with early-stage disease.

In regard to this clone: Antigen unknown.

This CDR3 has 13 residues. V was shortened by 3 bases and J by 14 bases, with 20 bases between the two germline ends. CDR1 and CDR2 (germline): SGHNT, YYREEE (reference sequence). The repertoire was sequenced with immunoSEQ multiplex PCR; TCRdb's copy has only in-frame clones and lacks some. The data contain roughly 17,000 clones, 90% to 95% of them seen just once; the ten biggest clones take up 16%. The selected patients with pancreatic ductal adenocarcinoma had surgery but no neoadjuvant therapy. The sequencing input was PBMCs. The clonotype comes from a human donor with pancreatic ductal adenocarcinoma. The chain carries TRBV5-4 and TRBJ1-1; D remains ambiguous. CDR3 protein: CASSSRTLPNRFF. The DNA for the CDR3 is TGTGCCAGCAGCTCAAGGACGTTACCCAACCGATTCTTT.